The entry below gives a single TCR beta chain sequence along with its context. The data were obtained in a study of blood T cell repertoires in COVID-19. Germline CDR1 is MNHEY and CDR2 is SVGAGI. The CDR3 has 15 residues. J lost 1 base, V lost 6 bases, and 4 bases had no gene match. The method was immunoSEQ multiplex PCR; TCRdb's version includes in-frame clones alone and lacks a portion of them. Of about 300,000 clones in the sample, about 89% were seen once. What was sequenced was PBMCs or T cells enriched from blood (not recorded which). The chain carries TRBV6-5 and TRBJ2-5; 11 nucleotides line up with TRBD2. The TCR was taken from a woman younger than 35 who had recovered from COVID-19. The CDR3 here is CASSLAGGPQETQYF. The CDR3 DNA sequence: TGTGCCAGCAGCTTAGCGGGAGGGCCCCAAGAGACCCAGTACTTC.